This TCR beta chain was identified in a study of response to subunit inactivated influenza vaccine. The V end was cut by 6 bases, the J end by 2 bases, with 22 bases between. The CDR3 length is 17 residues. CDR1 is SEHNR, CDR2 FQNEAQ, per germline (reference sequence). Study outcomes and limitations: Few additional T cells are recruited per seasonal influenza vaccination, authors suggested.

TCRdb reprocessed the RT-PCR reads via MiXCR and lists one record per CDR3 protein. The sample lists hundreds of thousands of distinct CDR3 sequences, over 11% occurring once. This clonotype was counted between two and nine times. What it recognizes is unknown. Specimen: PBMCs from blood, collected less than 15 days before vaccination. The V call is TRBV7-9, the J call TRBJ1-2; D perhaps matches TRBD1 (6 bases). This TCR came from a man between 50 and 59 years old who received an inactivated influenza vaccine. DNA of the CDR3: TGTGCCAGCAGTACAGGGCGGGTCCCCACGGCAAACTATGGCTACACCTTC. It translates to CASSTGRVPTANYGYTF.